This T cell receptor (beta chain) was observed in a study of T cells in Graves' hyperthyroidism and ophthalmopathy. Study background: Once the initial diagnosis was made, peripheral blood was obtained before any treatment.

The investigators amplified TCR beta CDR3 regions from RNA transcripts. TCR CDR3 underwent first-round RT-PCR with the HTBI primer set. TCRdb reprocessed the multiplex PCR reads with MiXCR, giving one entry per CDR3 protein. This table has some 500,000 distinct CDR3 sequences, 24% appearing once. Active moderate-to-severe ophthalmopathy, Clinical Activity Score at least 3, NOSPECS at least 4, under 3 months' duration. A patient was excluded if there was uncontrolled infection, other autoimmune disease, pregnancy or lactation. The germline CDR1 and CDR2 sequences are SGHAT and FQNNGV. V lost 4 bases and J lost 6, with 24 bases in between. The CDR3 totals 18 residues. General study findings and limits: Researchers found most expanded thyroid clonotypes above 0.001 in blood as well.

At least ten counts were recorded for this clonotype. What it binds is not known. The chain employs TRBV11-2 and TRBJ1-4; D is unclear. The clonotype was recovered from a woman in her thirties with Graves' ophthalmopathy. The sequencing sample was made of blood. The chain's CDR3 is CASSSNWGMGIWDEKLFF. The CDR3, as DNA: TGTGCCAGCAGCTCCAATTGGGGTATGGGTATATGGGATGAAAAACTGTTTTTT.